This record covers a single TCR beta chain. What it binds is not known. This sample stems from a study of blood T cells in healthy people across ages. The study, taken as a whole, reports: With naive T cell percentage, TCR beta diversity showed a strong correlation. Calculation of diversity from one million T cells yielded estimates considered to be underestimates.

A second PCR of 7 to 11 cycles used a sample-barcoded 5' primer and a J-beta primer mix. Every single cDNA molecule received a tag from a template-switch adaptor with 12 random nucleotides. Every sample gave at least 3 million paired-end reads containing CDR3. A single record per CDR3 protein comes from TCRdb applying MiXCR to the 5' RACE reads. Of 650,000 to 900,000 distinct CDR3 sequences in the sample, approximately 67% were seen once. The CDR3 consists of 15 residues. Germline lookup yields CDR1 SGHDT and CDR2 YYEEEE. The sequenced sample was blood. The genes are TRBV5-6 and TRBJ2-7; tentative D call: TRBD1 (6 bases). Judging by the DNA end, TRBJ2-5 fits better; the J call may be wrong. The clonotype originates from a man younger than 45 in good health. In DNA, the CDR3 is TGTGCCAGCAGCTTGGCCCTGGGGGCGATGGAGACCCAGTACTTC. Its translation: CASSLALGAMETQYF.